This is a list of T cell receptor beta chains from one sample in a study of cytomegalovirus exposure and HLA in healthy donors. This table comes from immunoSEQ multiplex PCR, and its TCRdb copy is limited to in-frame clones, with some not included. The repertoire shows about 34,000 clones; the top ten hold about 3%. Sequencing was done on a sample of PBMCs. Receptor source: a woman between 40 and 55 years old in good health and CMV-seropositive. Each CDR3 is given with its conserved first and last residue. The order of the fields is V gene, J gene, D gene, CDR3 protein, CDR3 DNA. The D gene is left open where the match is weak.

V gene: TRBV15
J gene: TRBJ1-1
D gene: -
CDR3 protein: CATSRDPGGTEAFF
CDR3 DNA: TGTGCCACCAGCAGAGACCCCGGGGGGACTGAAGCTTTCTTT

V gene: TRBV4-2
J gene: TRBJ2-1
D gene: -
CDR3 protein: CASSQAGADNEQFF
CDR3 DNA: TGTGCCAGCAGCCAAGCTGGGGCGGATAATGAGCAGTTCTTC

V gene: TRBV7-9
J gene: TRBJ1-1
D gene: -
CDR3 protein: CASSLGQGTEAFF
CDR3 DNA: TGTGCCAGCAGCTTAGGGCAGGGCACTGAAGCTTTCTTT

V gene: TRBV11-2
J gene: TRBJ1-2
D gene: -
CDR3 protein: CASSLGFTASYGYTF
CDR3 DNA: TGTGCCAGCAGCTTAGGCTTTACAGCATCCTATGGCTACACCTTC

V gene: TRBV9
J gene: TRBJ2-2
D gene: -
CDR3 protein: CASSRPRGAGELFF
CDR3 DNA: TGTGCCAGCAGCCGACCTAGGGGTGCCGGGGAGCTGTTTTTT

V gene: TRBV9
J gene: TRBJ2-2
D gene: -
CDR3 protein: CASKREFNTGELFF
CDR3 DNA: TGTGCCAGCAAGAGGGAATTTAACACCGGGGAGCTGTTTTTT

V gene: TRBV30
J gene: TRBJ2-7
D gene: -
CDR3 protein: CAWRTGGSSYEQYF
CDR3 DNA: TGTGCCTGGAGAACCGGCGGTTCCTCCTACGAGCAGTACTTC

V gene: TRBV15
J gene: TRBJ1-2
D gene: -
CDR3 protein: CATSRDADGYGYTF
CDR3 DNA: TGTGCCACCAGCAGAGATGCGGATGGATATGGCTACACCTTC

V gene: TRBV4-1
J gene: TRBJ2-7
D gene: TRBD2
CDR3 protein: CASSQGSGSSYEQYF
CDR3 DNA: TGCGCCAGCAGCCAAGGAAGCGGGAGTTCCTACGAGCAGTACTTC

V gene: TRBV6-5
J gene: TRBJ1-5
D gene: -
CDR3 protein: CASSYGGRGQPQHF
CDR3 DNA: TGTGCCAGCAGTTACGGAGGGAGGGGTCAGCCCCAGCATTTT

V gene: TRBV5-1
J gene: TRBJ2-7
D gene: TRBD2
CDR3 protein: CASSWGGIAGPEQYF
CDR3 DNA: TGCGCCAGCAGCTGGGGGGGGATAGCGGGACCCGAGCAGTACTTC

V gene: TRBV7-3
J gene: TRBJ2-5
D gene: TRBD1
CDR3 protein: CASSLMPGGVETQYF
CDR3 DNA: TGTGCCAGCAGCTTAATGCCAGGGGGTGTGGAGACCCAGTACTTC

V gene: TRBV4-1
J gene: TRBJ2-1
D gene: TRBD2
CDR3 protein: CASSQDQTSGSKWNEQFF
CDR3 DNA: TGCGCCAGCAGCCAAGATCAGACTAGCGGGAGTAAGTGGAATGAGCAGTTCTTC

V gene: TRBV7-3
J gene: TRBJ2-7
D gene: TRBD1
CDR3 protein: CASSLILGQGIAPDEQYF
CDR3 DNA: TGTGCCAGCAGCTTAATTTTAGGACAGGGAATAGCCCCCGACGAGCAGTACTTC

V gene: TRBV5-1
J gene: TRBJ1-4
D gene: -
CDR3 protein: CASSSYGGEKLFF
CDR3 DNA: TGCGCCAGCAGCTCCTACGGGGGGGAAAAACTGTTTTTT

V gene: TRBV4-2
J gene: TRBJ2-6
D gene: -
CDR3 protein: CASSPRRDSSGANVLTF
CDR3 DNA: TGTGCCAGCAGCCCACGGCGCGACAGCTCTGGGGCCAACGTCCTGACTTTC

V gene: TRBV2
J gene: TRBJ1-2
D gene: -
CDR3 protein: CASSEPAGTYGYTF
CDR3 DNA: TGTGCCAGCAGTGAACCTGCAGGGACTTATGGCTACACCTTC

V gene: TRBV19
J gene: TRBJ2-5
D gene: TRBD1
CDR3 protein: CATARGLQETQYF
CDR3 DNA: TGTGCCACCGCCAGGGGGCTTCAAGAGACCCAGTACTTC

V gene: TRBV6-5
J gene: TRBJ2-7
D gene: -
CDR3 protein: CASNSWGGGQYF
CDR3 DNA: TGTGCCAGCAATTCCTGGGGGGGCGGGCAGTACTTC

V gene: TRBV2
J gene: TRBJ1-5
D gene: -
CDR3 protein: CASSEGGSQPQHF
CDR3 DNA: TGTGCCAGCAGTGAAGGTGGGAGTCAGCCCCAGCATTTT

V gene: TRBV6-5
J gene: TRBJ2-2
D gene: TRBD2
CDR3 protein: CASSSSGKTGELFF
CDR3 DNA: TGTGCCAGCAGTTCTAGCGGGAAGACCGGGGAGCTGTTTTTT

V gene: TRBV28
J gene: TRBJ1-3
D gene: TRBD1
CDR3 protein: CASSTTGDGNTIYF
CDR3 DNA: TGTGCCAGCAGTACTACAGGGGACGGAAACACCATATATTTT

V gene: TRBV29-1
J gene: TRBJ1-2
D gene: TRBD1
CDR3 protein: CSVDASGQGQNYGYTF
CDR3 DNA: TGCAGCGTTGATGCTTCAGGACAGGGGCAAAACTATGGCTACACCTTC

V gene: TRBV5-4
J gene: TRBJ2-1
D gene: TRBD1
CDR3 protein: CASSFDRGTDNEQFF
CDR3 DNA: TGTGCCAGCAGCTTTGACAGGGGGACCGACAATGAGCAGTTCTTC

V gene: TRBV2
J gene: TRBJ2-6
D gene: -
CDR3 protein: CASSRDFTGANVLTF
CDR3 DNA: TGTGCCAGCAGTCGCGACTTCACCGGGGCCAACGTCCTGACTTTC

V gene: TRBV7-9
J gene: TRBJ1-1
D gene: TRBD1
CDR3 protein: CASSYRQGAEAFF
CDR3 DNA: TGTGCCAGCAGCTACCGACAGGGGGCTGAAGCTTTCTTT